A selection of T cell receptor beta chains follows, all from one sample in a study of human thymus T cells. Only in-frame clones appear in the TCRdb table, and some are missing; sequencing was by immunoSEQ multiplex PCR. The sample holds tens of thousands of clones, nearly 95% seen once. The sequenced sample consisted of blood. The receptors shown here come from a boy under two years old with a congenital heart defect but otherwise immunologically healthy. Both conserved end residues are part of each CDR3. A D gene is named only where the DNA matches it firmly. Only part of the rows carry a size: once, few, many, or a class if the clone is expanded.

clone size	D gene	J gene	V gene	CDR3 DNA	CDR3 protein
once	.	TRBJ2-5	TRBV5-1	TGCGCCAGCAGCGATCGCCAAGAGACCCAGTACTTC	CASSDRQETQYF
.	.	TRBJ2-3	TRBV19	TGTGCCAGTAGTATAGATATTGTCTTCGGGGGACGAGGCACAGATACGCAGTATTTT	CASSIDIVFGGRGTDTQYF
.	.	TRBJ2-1	TRBV4-2	TGTGCCAGCACCACAAACGGGGGTGAGCAGTTCTTC	CASTTNGGEQFF
.	.	TRBJ2-1	TRBV7-9	TGTGCCAGCAGGCGGAGTGGGGCGGAGAATGAGCAGTTCTTC	CASRRSGAENEQFF
.	.	TRBJ2-2	TRBV4-1	TGCGCCAGCAGCCAAGTGGGTCGGTCGGACACCGGGGAGCTGTTTTTT	CASSQVGRSDTGELFF
.	.	TRBJ2-1	TRBV5-4	TGTGCCAGCAGCTTGGAGGAATACAATGAGCAGTTCTTC	CASSLEEYNEQFF
.	.	TRBJ1-2	TRBV28	TGTGCCAGCAGTTATCCCGCTCAGGGTGTAGCTAACTATGGCTACACCTTC	CASSYPAQGVANYGYTF
.	.	TRBJ1-4	TRBV5-4	TGTGCCAGCAGCCCGCAGGGGTCTAATGAAAAACTGTTTTTT	CASSPQGSNEKLFF
.	.	TRBJ2-1	TRBV7-9	TGTGCCAGCAGCTTAGGGGGCCGCAATGAGCAGTTCTTC	CASSLGGRNEQFF
.	.	TRBJ2-3	TRBV20-1	TGCAGTGCTGAGGTCACAGATACGCAGTATTTT	CSAEVTDTQYF
.	.	TRBJ2-3	TRBV6-1	TGTGCCAGCAGTGTGACAGGGGGGATAGCGGGAGGATGGAGCACAGATACGCAGTATTTT	CASSVTGGIAGGWSTDTQYF
.	.	TRBJ1-1	TRBV5-1	TGCGCCAGCAGCTTTGGGGCATCAGAAGCTTTCTTT	CASSFGASEAFF
.	TRBD1	TRBJ1-1	TRBV7-2	TGTGCCAGCAGCTTAGCGAAGACAGGGGCCACTGAAGCTTTCTTT	CASSLAKTGATEAFF
.	.	TRBJ1-2	TRBV5-1	TGCGCCAGCAGCTTGGGACAGTATGGCTACACCTTC	CASSLGQYGYTF
.	.	TRBJ2-7	TRBV5-1	TGCGCCAGCAGCTTGGGGTACGAGCAGTACTTC	CASSLGYEQYF
.	.	TRBJ1-1	TRBV14	TGTGCCAGCAGCCGTTGGAAGCTATCAAGCGGGAACACTGAAGCTTTCTTT	CASSRWKLSSGNTEAFF
.	.	TRBJ2-5	TRBV18	TGTGCCAGCTCACCACAAGAGACCCAGTACTTC	CASSPQETQYF
.	TRBD2	TRBJ2-7	TRBV28	TGTGCCAGCAGTTTATTTACTAGCGGGGCCTCCTACGAGCAGTACTTC	CASSLFTSGASYEQYF
once	.	TRBJ2-7	TRBV10-3	TGTGCCATCAGTTACTCAACAGGGGGGGTCTCCTACGAGCAGTACTTC	CAISYSTGGVSYEQYF
.	TRBD2	TRBJ2-7	TRBV5-1	TGCGCCAGCAGCTTGGGACTAGCGGGAGCTAACCCCTTGGACGAGCAGTACTTC	CASSLGLAGANPLDEQYF
.	.	TRBJ2-1	TRBV10-3	TGTGCCATCAAGATAGCGGAAAGCTCCTACAATGAGCAGTTCTTC	CAIKIAESSYNEQFF
.	.	TRBJ1-2	TRBV27	TGTGCCAGCCGCCGGTGGGCAGGGAAGGGCGGCTACACCTTC	CASRRWAGKGGYTF
.	.	TRBJ2-5	TRBV9	TGTGCCAGCAGCGTAGCCCTTAAGGAGACCCAGTACTTC	CASSVALKETQYF
once	.	TRBJ2-7	TRBV4-2	TGTGCCAGCAGCCAAGAGCTAGCCGGGATCTGGGACGAGCAGTACTTC	CASSQELAGIWDEQYF
.	TRBD2	TRBJ2-7	TRBV4-1	TGCGCCAGCAGCCAAGGGCTAGCGGGAGCTTGGTACGAGCAGTACTTC	CASSQGLAGAWYEQYF
.	.	TRBJ1-1	TRBV7-2	TGTGCCAGCAGCTTTCAGTATAACATGAACACTGAAGCTTTCTTT	CASSFQYNMNTEAFF
.	.	TRBJ2-7	TRBV7-2	TGTGCCAGCAGCTTAGGCCCAGGATCCTACGAGCAGTACTTC	CASSLGPGSYEQYF
.	.	TRBJ1-4	TRBV6-1	TGTGCCAGCAGTGAATTAGATTTAGCAACTAATGAAAAACTGTTTTTT	CASSELDLATNEKLFF
.	TRBD1	TRBJ2-5	TRBV18	TGTGCCAGCTCGCAGCCGGGACAGGGGACAGAGACCCAGTACTTC	CASSQPGQGTETQYF
.	TRBD1	TRBJ2-1	TRBV5-6	TGTGCCAGCAGCCAAGACAGGGGGGTTTACAATGAGCAGTTCTTC	CASSQDRGVYNEQFF
.	.	TRBJ1-4	TRBV2	TGTGCCAGCAGCGGCGTAAAACTGTTTTTT	CASSGVKLFF